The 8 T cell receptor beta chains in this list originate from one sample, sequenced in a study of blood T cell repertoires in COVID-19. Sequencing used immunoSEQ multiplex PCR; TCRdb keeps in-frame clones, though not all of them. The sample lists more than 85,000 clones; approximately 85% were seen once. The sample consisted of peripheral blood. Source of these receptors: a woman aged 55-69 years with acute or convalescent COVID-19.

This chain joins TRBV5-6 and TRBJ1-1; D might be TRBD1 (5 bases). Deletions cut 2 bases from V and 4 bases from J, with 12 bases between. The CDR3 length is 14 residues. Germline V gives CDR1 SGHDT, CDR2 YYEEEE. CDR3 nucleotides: TGTGCCAGCAGCTTACAAGGTGGGGCCACTGAAGCTTTCTTT. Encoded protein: CASSLQGGATEAFF.

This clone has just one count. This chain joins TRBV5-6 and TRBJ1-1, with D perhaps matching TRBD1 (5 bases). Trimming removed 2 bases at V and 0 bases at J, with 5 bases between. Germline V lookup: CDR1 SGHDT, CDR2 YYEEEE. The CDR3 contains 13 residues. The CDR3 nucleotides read TGTGCCAGCAGCTTCAGGGTGAACACTGAAGCTTTCTTT. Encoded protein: CASSFRVNTEAFF.

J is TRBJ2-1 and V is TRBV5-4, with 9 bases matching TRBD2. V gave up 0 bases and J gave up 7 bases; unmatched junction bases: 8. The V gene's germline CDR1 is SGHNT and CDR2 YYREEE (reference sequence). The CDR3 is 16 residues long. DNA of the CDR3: TGTGCCAGCAGCTTGGGTCGCGGGGGGGCAGGGAATGAGCAGTTCTTC. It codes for CASSLGRGGAGNEQFF.

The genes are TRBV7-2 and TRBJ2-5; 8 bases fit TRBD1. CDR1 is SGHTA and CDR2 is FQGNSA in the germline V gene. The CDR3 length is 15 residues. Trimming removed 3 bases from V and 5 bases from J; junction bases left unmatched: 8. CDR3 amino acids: CASSFRDRRSETQYF. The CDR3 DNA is TGTGCCAGCAGCTTCCGGGACAGGAGGAGTGAGACCCAGTACTTC.

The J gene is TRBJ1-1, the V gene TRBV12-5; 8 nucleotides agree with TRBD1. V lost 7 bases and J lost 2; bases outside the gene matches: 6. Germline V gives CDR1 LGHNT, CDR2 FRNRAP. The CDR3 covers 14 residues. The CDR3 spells CASDLTGGNTEAFF. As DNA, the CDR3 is TGTGCTAGTGACCTAACAGGGGGAAACACTGAAGCTTTCTTT.

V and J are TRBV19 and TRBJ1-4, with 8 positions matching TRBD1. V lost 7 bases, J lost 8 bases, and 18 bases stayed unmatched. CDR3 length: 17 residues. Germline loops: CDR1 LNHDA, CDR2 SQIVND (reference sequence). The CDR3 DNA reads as TGTGCCAGTACAAGAGGGACAGGCGTGGTACGGCGGGAAAAACTGTTTTTT. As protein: CASTRGTGVVRREKLFF.

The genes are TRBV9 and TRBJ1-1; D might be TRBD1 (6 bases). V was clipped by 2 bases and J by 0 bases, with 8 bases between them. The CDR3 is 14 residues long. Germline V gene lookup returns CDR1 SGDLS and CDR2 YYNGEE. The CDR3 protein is CASSVGAMNTEAFF. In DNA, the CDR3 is TGTGCCAGCAGCGTGGGGGCCATGAACACTGAAGCTTTCTTT.

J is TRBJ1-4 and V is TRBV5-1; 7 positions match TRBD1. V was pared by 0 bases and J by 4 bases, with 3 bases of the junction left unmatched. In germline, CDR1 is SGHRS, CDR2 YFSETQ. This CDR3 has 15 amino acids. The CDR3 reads CASSLGDSLNEKLFF. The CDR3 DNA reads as TGCGCCAGCAGCTTGGGGGACAGCCTTAATGAAAAACTGTTTTTT. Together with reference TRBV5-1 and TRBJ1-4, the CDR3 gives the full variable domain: KAGVTQTPRYLIKTRGQQVTLSCSPISGHRSVSWYQQTPGQGLQFLFEYFSETQRNKGNFPGRFSGRQFSNSRSEMNVSTLELGDSALYLCASSLGDSLNEKLFFGSGTQLSVL.